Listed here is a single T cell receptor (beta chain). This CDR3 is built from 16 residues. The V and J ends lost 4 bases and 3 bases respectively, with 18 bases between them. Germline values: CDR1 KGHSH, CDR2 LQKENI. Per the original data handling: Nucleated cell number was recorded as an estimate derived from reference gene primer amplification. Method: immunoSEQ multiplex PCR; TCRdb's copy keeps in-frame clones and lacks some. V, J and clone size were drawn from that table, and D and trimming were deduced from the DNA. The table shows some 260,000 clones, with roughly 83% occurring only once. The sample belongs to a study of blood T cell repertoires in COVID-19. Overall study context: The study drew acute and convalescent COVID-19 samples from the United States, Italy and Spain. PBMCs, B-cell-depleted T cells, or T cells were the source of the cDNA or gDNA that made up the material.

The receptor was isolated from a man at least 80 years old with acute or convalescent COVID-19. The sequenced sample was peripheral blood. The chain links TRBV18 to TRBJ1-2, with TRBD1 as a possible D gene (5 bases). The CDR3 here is CASSHKSGASHYGYTF. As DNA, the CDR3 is TGTGCCAGCTCACACAAAAGCGGGGCCTCACACTATGGCTACACCTTC.